This record covers a single T cell receptor beta chain. Sorted-subset replicate PCR reactions contained 200 ng DNA, corresponding to some 28,000 T cell genomes. The table came from immunoSEQ multiplex PCR; TCRdb's copy has only in-frame clones and leaves some out. The table includes over 2,000,000 clones, just over 90% detected once. Terminally differentiated effector memory CD45RA+ cells were excluded by CCR7 positive selection of CD45RO-negative cells. The sample belongs to a study of shared clonotypes between healthy human individuals. V was cut by 5 bases and J by 5 bases, with 15 bases left in between. The germline V gene encodes CDR1 MNHEY and CDR2 SVGAGI. The CDR3 has 14 amino acids.

This chain uses TRBV6-5 with TRBJ2-5; D may match TRBD1 or TRBD2 (5 bases each). Sequenced: naive CD8+ T cells from PBMCs. The clonotype originates from a man aged 18 to 29 in good health. Some clones in this sample may be carry-over from other donors' samples. Here the CDR3 DNA reads TGTGCCAGCAGTCTAGGGGACGTAAGGGAGACCCAGTACTTC. This encodes CASSLGDVRETQYF.